This T cell receptor (beta chain) was retrieved from a study of identical twins' blood T cells. Remarks on this clonotype: The junction and the germline gene differ at one end; a read error may be behind it.

Reared together, all three twin pairs probably met the same infectious agents and vaccines. TCRdb recomputed calls from the 5' RACE reads with MiXCR, one row per CDR3 protein. This sample yields fewer than 450,000 distinct CDR3 sequences, of which 25% to 35% are seen a single time; about 6% belongs to the top ten. Specimen: PBMCs. This receptor was obtained from a woman aged 18 to 55 in good health.

The CDR3 DNA reads TGTGCCAGCCTGGGCGTATTGAACGCTGAAGCTTTCTTT. Amino acid sequence: CASLGVLNAEAFF. V usage is TRBV6-5 and J usage is TRBJ1-1, with D hard to call. CDR3 length equals 13 residues. Germline CDR1 and CDR2: MNHEY and SVGAGI.